This T cell receptor (beta chain) was captured in a study of control samples from healthy donors and cancer patients. Generated by immunoSEQ multiplex PCR, the TCRdb table keeps only in-frame clones and is missing some. The sample includes 140,000 or so clones, around 90% of them seen just once. V shed 1 base and J 3 bases; nucleotides not matched to a gene: 8. The CDR3 spans 17 residues. Germline V gene sequence: CDR1 LNHDA, CDR2 SQIVND (reference sequence). The specimen was blood. This chain uses TRBV19 with TRBJ2-3; 9 bases match TRBD2. This TCR derives from a man aged 25 to 40 in good health. Written as DNA, the CDR3 is TGTGCCAGTAGTATAGGATCCGGCGGGGGGGCAACAGATACGCAGTATTTT. Residues: CASSIGSGGGATDTQYF. The full variable domain, its missing parts supplied by reference TRBV19 and TRBJ2-3, is DGGITQSPKYLFRKEGQNVTLSCEQNLNHDAMYWYRQDPGQGLRLIYYSQIVNDFQKGDIAEGYSVSREKKESFPLTVTSAQKNPTAFYLCASSIGSGGGATDTQYFGPGTRLTVL.